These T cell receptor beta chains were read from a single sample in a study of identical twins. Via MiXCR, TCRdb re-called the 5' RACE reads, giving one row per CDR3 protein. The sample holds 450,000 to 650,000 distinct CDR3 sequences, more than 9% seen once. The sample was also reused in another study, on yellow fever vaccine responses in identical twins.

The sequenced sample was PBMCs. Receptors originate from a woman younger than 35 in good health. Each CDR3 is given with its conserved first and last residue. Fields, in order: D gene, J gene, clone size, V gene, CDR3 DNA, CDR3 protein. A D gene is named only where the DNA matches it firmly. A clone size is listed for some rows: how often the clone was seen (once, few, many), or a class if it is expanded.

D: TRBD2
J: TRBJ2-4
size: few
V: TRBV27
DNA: TGTGCCAGCAGACTCCTAGCGGGAGGTGAAAACATTCAGTACTTC
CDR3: CASRLLAGGENIQYF

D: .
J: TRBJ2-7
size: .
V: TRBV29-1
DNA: TGCAGCGTTGAAGACGCATCGGACGAGCAGTACTTC
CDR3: CSVEDASDEQYF

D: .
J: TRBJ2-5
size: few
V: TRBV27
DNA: TGTGCCAGCAGGACAGGCTTGGAAGAGACCCAGTACTTC
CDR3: CASRTGLEETQYF

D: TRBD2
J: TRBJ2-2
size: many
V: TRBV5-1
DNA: TGTGCCAGCAGCTTGGGTCGACTAGCGGCTAACACCGGGGAGCTGTTTTTT
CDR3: CASSLGRLAANTGELFF

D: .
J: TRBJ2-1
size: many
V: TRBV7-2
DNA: TGTGCCAGCAGCCGAAGAGGGGGGAGCTCCTACAATGAGCAGTTCTTC
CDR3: CASSRRGGSSYNEQFF

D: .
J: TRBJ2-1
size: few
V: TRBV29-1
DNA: TGCAGCGTTGAAGGTCCTAGGAGGGGTGAGCAGTTCTTC
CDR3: CSVEGPRRGEQFF

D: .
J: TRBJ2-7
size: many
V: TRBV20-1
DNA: TGCAGTGCTAGGGACAACTCCTACGAGCAGTACTTC
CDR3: CSARDNSYEQYF

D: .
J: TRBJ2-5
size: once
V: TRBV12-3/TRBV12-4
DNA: TGTGCCAGCAGTTGGTCAAGCCAAGAGACCCAGTACTTC
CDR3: CASSWSSQETQYF

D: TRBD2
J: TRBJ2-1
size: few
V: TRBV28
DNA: TGTGCCAGCATCGGAAGCGGGAGATTCGATGAGCAGTTCTTC
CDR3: CASIGSGRFDEQFF

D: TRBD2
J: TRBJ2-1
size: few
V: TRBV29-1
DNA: TGCAGCGTTGTGGGACTAGCGGGAGGAATTAGCTCCTACAATGAGCAGTTCTTC
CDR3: CSVVGLAGGISSYNEQFF

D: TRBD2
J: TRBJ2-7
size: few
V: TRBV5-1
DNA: TGCGCCAGCAGCTTTTACGGGACTAGCGGGACTCTTTACGAGCAGTACTTC
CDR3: CASSFYGTSGTLYEQYF

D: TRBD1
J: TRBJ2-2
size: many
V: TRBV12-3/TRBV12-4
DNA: TGTGCCAGCAGCCTAGGACAGGGAACCGGGGAGCTGTTTTTT
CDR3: CASSLGQGTGELFF

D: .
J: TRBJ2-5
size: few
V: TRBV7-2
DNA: TGTGCCAGCAGCTTAGCTGTTTCGGACAGTGTGGAGACCCAGTACTTC
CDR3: CASSLAVSDSVETQYF

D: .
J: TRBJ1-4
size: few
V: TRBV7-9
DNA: TGTGCCACCGAGCCCCCAGATTTAAATGAAAAACTGTTTTTT
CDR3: CATEPPDLNEKLFF

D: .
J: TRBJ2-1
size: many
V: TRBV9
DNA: TGTGCCAGCAGCCTTAGTTCGGATGAGCAGTTCTTC
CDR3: CASSLSSDEQFF

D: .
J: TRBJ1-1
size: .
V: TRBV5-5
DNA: TGTGCCAGCAGCCAAATACAGGGTTGGACTGAAGCTTTCTTT
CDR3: CASSQIQGWTEAFF

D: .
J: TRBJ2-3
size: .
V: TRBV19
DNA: TGTGCCAGTGGGGGAGCACCGGCAGATACGCAGTATTTT
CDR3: CASGGAPADTQYF

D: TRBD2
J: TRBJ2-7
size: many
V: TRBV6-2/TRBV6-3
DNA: TGTGCCAGCAGTTACGGGGACTACTCATCTTCCTACGAGCAGTACTTC
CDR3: CASSYGDYSSSYEQYF

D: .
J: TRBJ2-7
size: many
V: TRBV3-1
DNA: TGTGCCAGCAGCACCCGGGACGGTTCCTACGAGCAGTACTTC
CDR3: CASSTRDGSYEQYF

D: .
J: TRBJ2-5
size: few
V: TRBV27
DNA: TGTGCCAGTACCCATGAACCGGCAGGGGAGGTTGTGACCCAGTACTTC
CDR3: CASTHEPAGEVVTQYF

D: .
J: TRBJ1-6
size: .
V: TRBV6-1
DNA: TGTGCCAGCAGTCAAACGTTACCCCTATCACCCCTCCACTTT
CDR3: CASSQTLPLSPLHF

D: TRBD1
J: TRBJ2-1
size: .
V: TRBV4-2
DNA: TGTGCCAGCAGCCAAACCGGGACAGCCTCCTACAATGAGCAGTTCTTC
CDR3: CASSQTGTASYNEQFF

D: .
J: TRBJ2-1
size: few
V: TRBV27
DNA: TGTGCCAGCAGTTTCGTGAACATATACATCCATGAGCAGTTCTTC
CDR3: CASSFVNIYIHEQFF

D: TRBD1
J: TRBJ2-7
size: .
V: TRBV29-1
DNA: TGCAGCGTTGCCGGAGAGGGAGGAAGGGCAGGGGGCGCCTCAGCCTACGAGCAGTACTTC
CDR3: CSVAGEGGRAGGASAYEQYF